Listed below are T cell receptor beta chains from one sample, sequenced in a study of beta chain features in type 1 diabetes. Assay used: immunoSEQ multiplex PCR; TCRdb lists only in-frame clones, some missing. The sample holds 860,000 or so clones, 17% seen once. Sequencing input: naive CD4+ T cells from blood. The receptors come from a woman aged 18-29 years in good health. Both conserved end residues are part of each CDR3. The D gene is left open where the match is weak. Rows may omit the clone size; those that give it use once, few, many or a size class.

>TRBV6-5|13|TRBD1|few|TRBJ1-2
CASSLTGRDGYTF
TGTGCCAGCAGTTTGACAGGGCGAGATGGCTACACCTTC
>TRBV28|14|TRBD2|NA|TRBJ2-7
CASSRLAGAREQYF
TGTGCCAGCAGTCGACTAGCGGGAGCGCGGGAGCAGTACTTC
>TRBV28|12|NA|NA|TRBJ2-7
CASSLIGFEQYF
TGTGCCAGCAGTTTAATAGGTTTCGAGCAGTACTTC
>TRBV27|15|TRBD1|NA|TRBJ1-1
CASSLLGTENTEAFF
TGTGCCAGCAGTTTATTGGGGACAGAGAACACTGAAGCTTTCTTT
>TRBV18|15|NA|NA|TRBJ2-1
CASSPPVGRNNEQFF
TGTGCCAGCTCACCACCGGTGGGCCGGAACAATGAGCAGTTCTTC
>TRBV4-3|15|NA|NA|TRBJ2-2
CASSQEAQGGLRLFF
TGCGCCAGCAGCCAGGAGGCCCAGGGGGGGCTACGGCTGTTTTTT
>TRBV9|15|NA|NA|TRBJ2-3
CASSDVYGGTDTQYF
TGTGCCAGCAGCGACGTCTACGGGGGCACAGATACGCAGTATTTT
>TRBV2|11|NA|NA|TRBJ2-5
CASSVTETQYF
TGTGCCAGCAGTGTTACTGAGACCCAGTACTTC
>TRBV7-9|18|NA|NA|TRBJ2-3
CASSLRRSGWSDTDTQYF
TGTGCCAGCAGCTTACGCAGGTCTGGATGGTCGGACACAGATACGCAGTATTTT
>TRBV6-1|12|NA|NA|TRBJ2-3
CASSERADTQYF
TGTGCCAGCAGTGAAAGGGCAGATACGCAGTATTTT
>TRBV10-3|12|NA|many|TRBJ2-3
CAITTDTDTQYF
TGTGCCATCACGACGGACACAGATACGCAGTATTTT
>TRBV7-8|17|NA|few|TRBJ2-3
CASSLGPGHLPTDTQYF
TGTGCCAGCAGCTTAGGTCCTGGGCACCTACCCACAGATACGCAGTATTTT
>TRBV7-2|12|NA|NA|TRBJ1-2
CASSSGPRGYTF
TGTGCCAGCAGCTCGGGACCACGGGGCTACACCTTC
>TRBV5-1|16|TRBD2|NA|TRBJ2-3
CASSISTSGSSDTQYF
TGCGCCAGCAGCATCTCGACTAGCGGGAGTTCAGATACGCAGTATTTT
>TRBV4-2|16|NA|NA|TRBJ2-7
CASSRDLKSAGSEQYF
TGTGCCAGCAGCCGAGACCTTAAGTCGGCCGGCTCGGAGCAGTACTTC
>TRBV29-1|12|NA|NA|TRBJ1-1
CSVESGAYEAFF
TGCAGCGTTGAATCAGGGGCCTATGAAGCTTTCTTT
>TRBV4-2|16|TRBD2|few|TRBJ2-2
CASSQGGGSGTGELFF
TGTGCCAGCAGCCAAGGAGGCGGGAGCGGCACCGGGGAGCTGTTTTTT
>TRBV6-1|17|TRBD1|NA|TRBJ2-5
CASSEGVRRDSKETQYF
TGTGCCAGCAGTGAAGGTGTACGCCGGGACAGTAAAGAGACCCAGTACTTC
>TRBV2|18|TRBD2|NA|TRBJ2-2
CASLKQLAGGTNTGELFF
TGTGCCAGCCTAAAGCAGTTGGCGGGAGGAACGAACACCGGGGAGCTGTTTTTT
>TRBV5-4|13|TRBD1|few|TRBJ2-7
CASSLRQGYEQYF
TGTGCCAGCAGCTTAAGACAGGGCTACGAGCAGTACTTC
>TRBV2|13|TRBD2|few|TRBJ2-2
CASTWLAGGELFF
TGTGCCAGCACGTGGTTAGCGGGTGGGGAGCTGTTTTTT
>TRBV10-1|13|TRBD2|few|TRBJ2-1
CALDREADNEQFF
TGCGCTCTAGATCGGGAGGCGGATAATGAGCAGTTCTTC
>TRBV9|15|TRBD1|NA|TRBJ2-1
CASSPIAGGHNEQFF
TGTGCCAGCAGCCCGATAGCAGGGGGCCACAATGAGCAGTTCTTC
>TRBV14|14|NA|few|TRBJ2-1
CASSADNSYNEQFF
TGTGCCAGCAGCGCGGACAACTCCTACAATGAGCAGTTCTTC
>TRBV4-3|16|TRBD2|NA|TRBJ2-1
CASSQDWTSGRNEQFF
TGCGCCAGCAGCCAAGATTGGACTAGCGGGAGAAATGAGCAGTTCTTC
>TRBV6-5|13|TRBD1|few|TRBJ2-7
CASSYRQGYEQYF
TGTGCCAGCAGTTATCGACAGGGCTACGAGCAGTACTTC
>TRBV10-3|14|TRBD1|NA|TRBJ1-2
CAISLGQGNYGYTF
TGTGCCATCAGTTTGGGACAGGGGAACTATGGCTACACCTTC
>TRBV19|16|NA|NA|TRBJ2-4
CASTPASTAAKNIQYF
TGTGCCAGTACCCCGGCGAGCACCGCGGCCAAAAACATTCAGTACTTC
>TRBV27|13|NA|few|TRBJ1-5
CASSFRGGQPQHF
TGTGCCAGCAGTTTCCGAGGCGGCCAGCCCCAGCATTTT
>TRBV29-1|15|NA|NA|TRBJ2-5
CSATIQGRGQETQYF
TGCAGCGCTACAATACAGGGGAGGGGGCAAGAGACCCAGTACTTC
>TRBV7-2|11|NA|NA|TRBJ1-2
CASSPRYGYTF
TGTGCCAGCAGCCCGAGATATGGCTACACCTTC
>TRBV15|13|TRBD1|NA|TRBJ2-7
CATSGQGVYEQYF
TGTGCCACCTCTGGACAGGGGGTCTACGAGCAGTACTTC
>TRBV5-4|15|NA|NA|TRBJ1-1
CASSLGRTGNTEAFF
TGTGCCAGCAGCTTGGGCAGGACGGGGAACACTGAAGCTTTCTTT
>TRBV4-2|17|NA|few|TRBJ2-3
CASSQDWSVRITDTQYF
TGTGCCAGCAGCCAAGACTGGAGCGTGAGAATCACAGATACGCAGTATTTT
>TRBV5-4|14|NA|few|TRBJ2-3
CASSSYGNTDTQYF
TGTGCCAGCAGCTCCTACGGAAACACAGATACGCAGTATTTT
>TRBV10-3|14|NA|NA|TRBJ1-2
CAISDTPGNYGYTF
TGTGCCATCAGTGATACTCCGGGGAACTATGGCTACACCTTC
>TRBV20-1|10|TRBD1|NA|TRBJ1-1
CSASDRLAFF
TGCAGTGCTTCGGACAGGCTGGCTTTCTTT
>TRBV15|18|NA|few|TRBJ2-2
CATSGEGIGPANTGELFF
TGTGCCACCAGCGGAGAAGGAATCGGACCGGCGAACACCGGGGAGCTGTTTTTT
>TRBV7-9|15|TRBD2|NA|TRBJ2-1
CAILTAGGTYNEQFF
TGTGCCATCCTGACAGCGGGAGGAACCTACAATGAGCAGTTCTTC
>TRBV6-5|14|NA|few|TRBJ1-1
CASRGARSATEAFF
TGTGCCAGCAGGGGAGCTCGATCGGCCACTGAAGCTTTCTTT
>TRBV18|17|NA|NA|TRBJ1-1
CASSPSLISDVSTEAFF
TGTGCCAGCTCACCGAGCCTTATTTCGGACGTATCAACTGAAGCTTTCTTT
>TRBV4-3|13|NA|NA|TRBJ1-1
CASSQDRVGIMVF
TGCGCCAGCAGCCAAGATAGGGTAGGGATTATGGTCTTT
>TRBV15|19|TRBD1|few|TRBJ2-6
CATSRGETGGFSGANVLTF
TGTGCCACCAGCCGCGGGGAGACAGGGGGTTTCTCTGGGGCCAACGTCCTGACTTTC
>TRBV4-3|17|TRBD2|NA|TRBJ2-2
CASSQRAGGPSTGELFF
TGCGCCAGCAGCCAAAGAGCGGGAGGGCCCAGCACCGGGGAGCTGTTTTTT
>TRBV6-5|14|NA|NA|TRBJ2-1
CASSRGFFGGWQFF
TGTGCCAGCAGTCGGGGTTTTTTTGGGGGATGGCAGTTCTTC